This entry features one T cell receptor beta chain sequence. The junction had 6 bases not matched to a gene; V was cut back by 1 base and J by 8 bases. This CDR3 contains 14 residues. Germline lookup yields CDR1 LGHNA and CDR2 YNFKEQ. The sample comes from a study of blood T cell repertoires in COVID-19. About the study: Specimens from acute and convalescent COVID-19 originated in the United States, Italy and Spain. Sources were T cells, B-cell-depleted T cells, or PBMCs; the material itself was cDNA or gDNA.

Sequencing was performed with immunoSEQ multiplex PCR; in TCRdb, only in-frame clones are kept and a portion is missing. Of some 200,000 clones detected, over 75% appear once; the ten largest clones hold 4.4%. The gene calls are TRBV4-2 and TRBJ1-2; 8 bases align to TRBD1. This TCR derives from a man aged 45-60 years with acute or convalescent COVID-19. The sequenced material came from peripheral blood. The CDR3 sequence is CASSQGGQGEGYTF. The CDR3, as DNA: TGTGCCAGCAGCCAAGGCGGACAGGGCGAGGGCTACACCTTC.